This TCR beta chain is from a study of blood T cell repertoires in COVID-19. Across the study: From the United States, Italy and Spain came samples of acute and convalescent COVID-19.

The CDR3 is made up of 15 amino acids. The germline V gene encodes CDR1 SGHNT and CDR2 YYREEE (reference sequence). Trimming took off 6 bases at V and 1 base at J, with 11 bases between the two ends. This clone appeared many times. Repertoires were generated with immunoSEQ multiplex PCR, while TCRdb's copy carries only in-frame clones and drops some. This sample has some 200,000 clones, with 70% to 85% found just once. The TCR originated in a man aged 50 to 60 with active or convalescent COVID-19. This chain joins TRBV5-4 and TRBJ2-6, with D possibly being TRBD1 (6 bases). The material sequenced was peripheral blood. CDR3 amino acids: CASNPGQSGANVLTF. CDR3 bases: TGTGCCAGCAACCCTGGACAGTCTGGGGCCAACGTCCTGACTTTC.